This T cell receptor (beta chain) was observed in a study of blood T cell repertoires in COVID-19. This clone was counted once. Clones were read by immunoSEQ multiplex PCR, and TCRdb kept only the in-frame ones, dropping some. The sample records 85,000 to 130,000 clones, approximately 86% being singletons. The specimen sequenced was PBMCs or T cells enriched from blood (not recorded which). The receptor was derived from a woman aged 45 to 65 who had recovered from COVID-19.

CDR3 amino acids: CASSSRQVIREKLFF. CDR3 nucleotide sequence: TGTGCCAGCAGTTCGAGACAGGTTATTCGAGAAAAACTGTTTTTT. The V and J genes are TRBV27 and TRBJ1-4; D is perhaps TRBD1 (6 bases). The germline V and J ends were trimmed by 4 bases and 8 bases, with 17 bases remaining between them. The CDR3 totals 15 residues. The germline CDR1 and CDR2 sequences are MNHEY and SMNVEV (reference sequence). The full variable domain, with the rest looked up from reference TRBV27 and TRBJ1-4, is EAQVTQNPRYLITVTGKKLTVTCSQNMNHEYMSWYRQDPGLGLRQIYYSMNVEVTDKGDVPEGYKVSRKEKRNFPLILESPSPNQTSLYFCASSSRQVIREKLFFGSGTQLSVL.